This T cell receptor beta chain was recovered during a study of identical twins. Whole-study findings and limits: Fewer insertions marked abundant cord blood beta clonotypes; young adult naive trended weakly, memory not at all. Excess twin sharing in beta out-of-frame sequences was weaker.

The CDR3 is 13 amino acids. The germline CDR1 and CDR2 sequences are SNHLY and FYNNEI. Trimming took off 4 bases at V and 14 bases at J, with 18 bases between the two ends. Regarding this clonotype: Its antigen is undetermined.

TCRdb re-called the 5' RACE reads with MiXCR, one entry per CDR3 protein. The sample has roughly 770,000 distinct CDR3 sequences, roughly 18% seen once. Every sampled donor was Caucasian and healthy. These data were likewise used in another study, on T cells expressing NK-cell markers. That publication notes: In the group of eight sequenced donors, seven were HCMV-seropositive and one was seronegative.

Sequences were obtained from PBMCs. This sequence was found in a woman aged 18-30 years in good health. This chain links TRBV2 with TRBJ2-1, with D tentatively TRBD2 (6 bases). The CDR3 DNA sequence: TGTGCCAGCAGTGCTCGTTCGGAGGGGTTGGAGTTCTTC. It specifies CASSARSEGLEFF. The whole variable domain, filled in from reference TRBV2 and TRBJ2-1, reads EPEVTQTPSHQVTQMGQEVILRCVPISNHLYFYWYRQILGQKVEFLVSFYNNEISEKSEIFDDQFSVERPDGSNFTLKIRSTKLEDSAMYFCASSARSEGLEFFGPGTRLTVL.